The 30 T cell receptor beta chains below all came from one sample that was sequenced in a study of T cell repertoires in cytomegalovirus infection. These receptors have no identified antigens. TCRdb re-analysed the reads in MiXCR, keeping a single row per CDR3 protein. The sample has about 770,000 distinct CDR3 sequences; roughly 28% are singletons. Sequences were derived from cultured CD8+ T cells from PBMCs, sampled from culture after CMV antigen stimulation. The receptor source for this set is a human donor in good health (CMV status not recorded). Some clones in this sample may be carry-over from other donors' samples.

The chain is built from TRBV27 and TRBJ2-3; 12 nucleotides agree with TRBD2. Germline V gene data show CDR1 as MNHEY and CDR2 as SMNVEV (reference sequence). Trimming at V came to 8 bases and at J to 5 bases, leaving 11 bases not matched to a gene. This CDR3 contains 16 residues. This chain's CDR3 is CASRRLAGGLIDTQYF. The CDR3 DNA is TGTGCCAGCCGCCGTCTAGCGGGGGGGCTTATAGATACGCAGTATTTT.

The chain combines TRBV4-2 with TRBJ2-2; TRBD2 matches 8 bases. CDR1 and CDR2 (germline): LGHNA, YNFKEQ. The V gene end was trimmed by 4 bases and the J gene end by 0 bases; junction bases not matched to a gene: 7. CDR3 size: 17 residues. DNA for the CDR3: TGTGCCAGCAGCCCTAAACCAGCGGGGGCGAACACCGGGGAGCTGTTTTTT. It yields the protein CASSPKPAGANTGELFF.

V and J are TRBV19 and TRBJ1-5, with D possibly being TRBD1 (6 bases). The CDR3 is 15 amino acids. CDR1 LNHDA and CDR2 SQIVND come from the germline V gene (reference sequence). V lost 1 base and J 4 bases, leaving 11 bases between the germline ends. The chain's CDR3 is CASSIGQDRNQPQHF. CDR3 bases: TGTGCCAGTAGTATAGGACAGGACCGAAATCAGCCCCAGCATTTT.

The rearrangement joins TRBV7-9 to TRBJ1-1, with 9 bases identical to TRBD1. Germline CDR1 is SEHNR and CDR2 is FQNEAQ (reference sequence). The CDR3 runs to 14 residues. J lost 8 bases, V lost 3 bases, and 7 bases had no gene match. The CDR3 is CASSLPGQGLEAFF. CDR3 nucleotide sequence: TGTGCCAGCAGCTTGCCGGGACAGGGATTAGAAGCTTTCTTT. Full variable domain (missing parts from reference TRBV7-9 and TRBJ1-1): DTGVSQNPRHKITKRGQNVTFRCDPISEHNRLYWYRQTLGQGPEFLTYFQNEAQLEKSRLLSDRFSAERPKGSFSTLEIQRTEQGDSAMYLCASSLPGQGLEAFFGQGTRLTVV.

A few counts support this clonotype. The chain recombines TRBV6-8 with TRBJ1-2; 8 bases are shared with TRBD1. This CDR3 spans 13 amino acids. Germline V gene lookup returns CDR1 MNHGY and CDR2 SAAAGT. Unmatched junction bases numbered 6, after V lost 4 bases and J lost 8 bases. CDR3 in DNA: TGTGCCAGCAGTTGGCAGGGGGCAGACGGCTACACCTTC. Protein product: CASSWQGADGYTF.

The chain carries TRBV28 and TRBJ2-7; 12 bases agree with TRBD2. V lost 5 bases to trimming and J lost 0 bases; unmatched junction nucleotides: 2. From germline, CDR1 is MDHEN and CDR2 SYDVKM. The CDR3 extends over 15 amino acids. CDR3 bases: TGTGCCAGCAGTGGACTAGCGGGACCCTCCTACGAGCAGTACGTC. It encodes CASSGLAGPSYEQYV.

J is TRBJ1-2 and V is TRBV7-2, with D possibly matching TRBD1 (5 bases). The CDR3 runs 21 residues. From germline, CDR1 is SGHTA and CDR2 FQGNSA. V was shortened by 6 bases and J by 0 bases, with 32 bases between the two germline ends. The CDR3 reads CASRPRRHPLKGPPANYGYTF. The CDR3 nucleotides are TGTGCCAGCAGACCTAGAAGGCACCCCCTAAAGGGACCCCCCGCTAACTATGGCTACACCTTC.

This chain joins TRBV6-6 and TRBJ1-1; D unclear. The CDR3 runs to 15 residues. CDR1 MNHNY and CDR2 SVGAGI come from the germline V gene (reference sequence). V lost 0 bases, J lost 0 bases, and 8 bases lay in between. CDR3 sequence (DNA): TGTGCCAGCAGTTACTCGATTAATCTGAACACTGAAGCTTTCTTT. It translates to CASSYSINLNTEAFF.

This clonotype was detected many times. This chain links TRBV6-2 or TRBV6-3 with TRBJ1-2; D gene uncertain. The V and J ends lost 2 bases and 0 bases respectively, with 16 bases between them. Germline V gives CDR1 MNHEY, CDR2 SVGEGT. The CDR3 extends over 17 amino acids. The CDR3 bases are TGTGCCAGCAGTTACCCCGCGAATGGGCCAACTAACTATGGCTACACCTTC. Protein product: CASSYPANGPTNYGYTF.

The chain is built from TRBV12-3 or TRBV12-4 and TRBJ2-2; D gene unclear. Deletions cut 5 bases from V and 3 bases from J, with 13 bases between. There are 15 residues in the CDR3. CDR3 sequence: CASSRGPYHTGELFF. In nucleotides, the CDR3 is TGTGCCAGCAGTCGCGGCCCCTATCACACCGGGGAGCTGTTTTTT.

This chain joins TRBV12-3 or TRBV12-4 and TRBJ1-1, with D perhaps TRBD1 (6 bases). V was shortened by 5 bases and J by 1 base, with 11 bases between the two germline ends. The CDR3 has 14 residues. The CDR3 DNA is TGTGCCAGCAGTCGCGACAGGCCGAACACTGAAGCTTTCTTT. Translated, it gives CASSRDRPNTEAFF.

This chain joins TRBV5-1 and TRBJ2-3; 14 bases line up with TRBD2. This CDR3 region has 16 residues. Germline values: CDR1 SGHRS, CDR2 YFSETQ. Losses at the gene ends were 4 bases for V and 3 bases for J; bases not matched to a gene: 4. The CDR3 sequence is CASSVTSGGVTDTQYF. The CDR3, as DNA: TGCGCCAGCAGCGTGACTAGCGGGGGGGTAACAGATACGCAGTATTTT.

A note on this clonotype: This may stem from a read error, because a much larger clone lies one nucleotide away. DNA of the CDR3: TGTGCCAGCAGCTTGACCCCAGAAAACTATGGCTACTCCTTC. It is translated as CASSLTPENYGYSF. This chain joins TRBV7-9 and TRBJ1-2, with unresolved D. CDR1 and CDR2 from the germline V gene are SEHNR and FQNEAQ (reference sequence). CDR3 length: 14 amino acids.

This chain uses TRBV6-5 with TRBJ1-2; D might be TRBD1 (6 bases). The CDR3 has 14 amino acids. Trimming pared 3 bases from V and 4 bases from J, leaving 12 bases between. The V gene's germline CDR1 is MNHEY and CDR2 SVGAGI. The CDR3 is CASSYGGRTYGYTF. The CDR3 DNA sequence: TGTGCCAGCAGTTATGGGGGGCGAACCTATGGCTACACCTTC.

J is TRBJ2-2 and V is TRBV5-1; tentatively, D is TRBD1 or TRBD2 (5 bases each). Deletions cut 0 bases from V and 5 bases from J, with 14 bases between. This CDR3 spans 16 amino acids. The germline V gene encodes CDR1 SGHRS and CDR2 YFSETQ. DNA for the CDR3: TGCGCCAGCAGCTTGGCGAGGGGCGCGGCTACCGGGGAGCTGTTTTTT. This gives the protein CASSLARGAATGELFF.

The sample holds a few counts of this clonotype. The CDR3, as DNA: TGTGCCAGCAGCCCGGGACAGGGCCCTTCACCCCTCCACTTT. It is translated as CASSPGQGPSPLHF. The gene calls are TRBV6-5 and TRBJ1-6, with 9 bases aligning to TRBD1. This CDR3 is built from 14 residues. The germline V gene has CDR1 MNHEY and CDR2 SVGAGI. Germline trimming cut 6 bases from V and 9 bases from J; bases unmatched to any gene: 6.

This clonotype showed up just a few times. The chain has TRBV7-9 and TRBJ1-1, with D possibly TRBD1 on 5 matching bases. Looked up from germline, CDR1 is SEHNR and CDR2 is FQNEAQ (reference sequence). Trimming took 5 bases from V and 2 from J, leaving 18 bases between them. This CDR3 contains 16 residues. The CDR3 loop is CASSPPGRGRNTEAFF. CDR3 nucleotides: TGTGCCAGCAGCCCCCCTGGTCGGGGCCGCAACACTGAAGCTTTCTTT.

The J gene is TRBJ2-5, the V gene TRBV12-3 or TRBV12-4; 11 positions match TRBD2. The CDR3 runs to 18 residues. Trimming removed 9 bases from V and 5 bases from J; junction bases left unmatched: 20. CDR3 loop: CASATFDFSGGAPETQYF. The CDR3 DNA reads as TGTGCCAGTGCAACTTTCGACTTTAGCGGGGGGGCCCCGGAGACCCAGTACTTC.

This clonotype was seen only a few times. The chain carries TRBV10-3 and TRBJ2-3; D remains ambiguous. The germline gives CDR1 ENHRY, CDR2 SYGVKD. V was trimmed by 0 bases and J by 0 bases, leaving 13 bases between them. This CDR3 region has 17 residues. The CDR3 loop reads CAISESYRESSTDTQYF. The CDR3 DNA is TGTGCCATCAGTGAGTCCTACAGAGAGTCTAGCACAGATACGCAGTATTTT.

This sequence joins TRBV15 and TRBJ1-6, with D perhaps matching TRBD1 (6 bases). Trimming stripped 5 bases from V and 7 bases from J, with 9 bases between. CDR1 LNHNV and CDR2 YYDKDF come from the germline V gene (reference sequence). The CDR3 has 13 amino acids. The CDR3 sequence: CATSPRGNSPLHF. In nucleotides, the CDR3 is TGTGCCACCAGCCCTAGGGGGAATTCACCCCTCCACTTT. Based on the CDR3 plus reference TRBV15 and TRBJ1-6, the full variable domain is DAMVIQNPRYQVTQFGKPVTLSCSQTLNHNVMYWYQQKSSQAPKLLFHYYDKDFNNEADTPDNFQSRRPNTSFCFLDIRSPGLGDTAMYLCATSPRGNSPLHFGNGTRLTVT.

In its sample, this clonotype was seen many times. The V call is TRBV7-8, the J call TRBJ2-7; 7 bases match TRBD2. CDR3 length equals 15 residues. The ends lost 5 bases at V and 2 bases at J; junction bases unmatched: 9. Germline CDR1 is SGHVS and CDR2 is FQNEAQ. The CDR3 nucleotides are TGTGCCAGCAGCCTCCGTGGGGGGGGACCCTACGAGCAGTACTTC. It encodes CASSLRGGGPYEQYF.

V gene TRBV15 combines with J gene TRBJ1-1; maybe TRBD1 (6 bases). The CDR3 has 14 residues. Trimming pared 3 bases from V and 12 bases from J, leaving 20 bases between. Per the germline V gene, CDR1 is LNHNV and CDR2 is YYDKDF (reference sequence). CDR3 bases: TGTGCCACCAGCAGGGGGGCCCAAAACAGGGACCCTTTCTTT. Protein: CATSRGAQNRDPFF.

This clonotype has a single count. The V and J genes are TRBV3-1 and TRBJ1-2; D ambiguous. V was pared by 0 bases and J by 8 bases, with 19 bases between. CDR3 length: 16 amino acids. Germline V CDR1 and CDR2: LGHDT, YNNKEL (reference sequence). The CDR3 is CASSQDRLTQREGYTF. The DNA of the CDR3 is TGTGCCAGCAGCCAAGATCGTCTGACTCAACGCGAGGGCTACACCTTC.

In regard to this clonotype: A much larger clone lies one base from this, so it may be a read error. The CDR3 sequence: CASSYRVGYTF. The CDR3 nucleotides are TGTGCCAGCAGTTACCGGGTTGGCTACACCTTC. The chain has TRBV6-5 and TRBJ1-2; the D is unclear. CDR3 length: 11 residues. The germline CDR1 and CDR2 sequences are MNHEY and SVGAGI. The V end lost 2 bases, the J end lost 7 bases, and 5 bases lay between the germline ends.

The chain is built from TRBV9 and TRBJ2-2; D not resolved. There are 15 residues in the CDR3. V lost 7 bases, J lost 3 bases, and 16 bases lay in between. The V gene's germline CDR1 is SGDLS and CDR2 YYNGEE. The CDR3 is CASSVFESYTGELFF. The CDR3 nucleotides read TGTGCCAGCTCAGTCTTTGAATCTTACACCGGGGAGCTGTTTTTT.

This clonotype was detected only a few times. This sequence joins TRBV12-3 or TRBV12-4 and TRBJ2-5; D is undetermined. The germline V and J ends were trimmed by 6 bases and 1 base, with 12 bases remaining between them. This CDR3 contains 14 residues. The CDR3 region has the DNA TGTGCCAGCAGATTCGGACGGAGCCAAGAGACCCAGTACTTC. Translated: CASRFGRSQETQYF.

This clonotype was seen only a few times. The chain uses TRBV4-1 and TRBJ2-1; D might be TRBD1 or TRBD2, each matching 6 bases. Trimming removed 2 bases at V and 8 bases at J, with 13 bases between. The CDR3 has 14 residues. Germline V gene lookup returns CDR1 MGHRA and CDR2 YSYEKL. The CDR3 DNA sequence: TGCGCCAGCAGCCAAACCCCGGGGGCCGATGAGCAGTTCTTC. As protein: CASSQTPGADEQFF.

The V and J genes are TRBV7-8 and TRBJ2-7, with TRBD2 matching over 11 bases. This CDR3 spans 15 amino acids. J gave up 4 bases and V 5 bases, and 7 bases lay outside the gene matches. From germline, CDR1 is SGHVS and CDR2 FQNEAQ. CDR3 nucleotides: TGTGCCAGCAGCCCGCTGACTAGCGGGGAGTACGAGCAGTACGTC. Residues: CASSPLTSGEYEQYV.

The chain has TRBV6-2 or TRBV6-3 and TRBJ2-7; the match to TRBD2 covers 12 bases. V shed 6 bases, J shed 6 bases, and the junction held 6 bases outside the gene matches. In germline, CDR1 is MNHEY, CDR2 SVGEGT. The CDR3 is made up of 14 amino acids. The CDR3 nucleotides are TGTGCCAGCAGGTCTAGCGGGGGGGCCGGCGAGCAGTACTTC. Translated, it gives CASRSSGGAGEQYF.

Regarding this clonotype: A much larger clone is a single base away; this may be a read error. The chain is built from TRBV25-1 and TRBJ2-7; 9 nucleotides agree with TRBD1. CDR1 and CDR2 from the germline V gene are MGHDK and SYGVNS. CDR3 size: 13 residues. The J segment lost 7 bases and the V segment lost 4 bases, leaving 5 bases of the junction unmatched. The CDR3 nucleotides are TGTGCCAGCAGTGGACAGGGGGTGGGTGAGCAGTACTTC. It encodes CASSGQGVGEQYF.